A single sample gave rise to the 6 T cell receptor beta chains below, sequenced in a study of early T cells in non-severe SARS-CoV-2 infection. In TCRdb, the 5' RACE reads were re-called with MiXCR into one record per CDR3 protein. The sample comprises roughly 69,000 distinct CDR3 sequences, around a tenth of which are singletons, and under 7% rests with the top ten. Material for sequencing was whole blood. The receptors here all came from an adult who was a healthcare worker with PCR-confirmed SARS-CoV-2 infection or an uninfected control (not recorded which).

This clonotype has ten or more counts. The V gene is TRBV2, the J gene TRBJ2-3; the D gene is possibly TRBD1 (6 bases). The germline V gene has CDR1 SNHLY and CDR2 FYNNEI. The CDR3 runs to 13 residues. The V end lost 5 bases, the J end lost 3 bases, and 9 bases lay between the germline ends. CDR3 sequence: CASSTQGTDTQYF. The DNA for the CDR3 is TGTGCCAGCAGTACCCAGGGGACAGATACGCAGTATTTT.

This chain uses TRBV29-1 with TRBJ2-1; the match to TRBD1 covers 7 bases. The trim removed 6 bases at V and 6 bases at J, leaving 17 bases unmatched. Germline assignment: CDR1 SQVTM and CDR2 ANQGSEA. This CDR3 has 16 residues. The CDR3 region has the DNA TGCAGCGTGGATAGGGGGCCCTCCCCCTCGGGCAATGAGCAGTTCTTC. This translates into CSVDRGPSPSGNEQFF.

This chain uses TRBV10-3 with TRBJ2-7; the D gene is possibly TRBD1 (5 bases). This CDR3 has 13 amino acids. V lost 0 bases, J lost 2 bases, and 5 bases lay in between. CDR1 is ENHRY, CDR2 SYGVKD, per germline. CDR3 nucleotide sequence: TGTGCCATCAGTGAGTCCAGGGCCTACGAGCAGTACTTC. Translating gives CAISESRAYEQYF.

This clonotype was recorded many times. CDR3 residues: CASSLATSYEQYF. CDR3 coding DNA: TGTGCCAGCAGCTTAGCCACCTCCTACGAGCAGTACTTC. The chain links TRBV7-2 to TRBJ2-7; D gene unclear. The CDR3 extends over 13 amino acids. Trimming cost V 0 bases and J 0 bases, with 3 bases left between them. Germline lookup yields CDR1 SGHTA and CDR2 FQGNSA.

The chain is built from TRBV5-1 and TRBJ1-1; 9 bases line up with TRBD1. Germline CDR1 is SGHRS and CDR2 is YFSETQ. The trim removed 2 bases at V and 6 bases at J, leaving 5 bases unmatched. This CDR3 is built from 14 residues. This CDR3 is CASSLQGAQPEAFF. The CDR3 DNA reads as TGCGCCAGCAGCTTACAGGGGGCCCAACCTGAAGCTTTCTTT.

The rearrangement uses TRBV20-1 and TRBJ1-2; D might be TRBD1 (6 bases). This CDR3 region has 13 residues. Germline CDR1 DFQATT, CDR2 SNEGSKA (reference sequence). The V end lost 1 base, the J end lost 6 bases, and 12 bases lay between the germline ends. The CDR3 reads CSARVPRGHGYTF. CDR3 DNA: TGCAGTGCTAGAGTTCCCAGGGGCCATGGCTACACCTTC.